This T cell receptor (beta chain) emerged from a study of T-cell reconstitution after alpha-beta-depleted transplantation in children. This CDR3 spans 19 amino acids. With 9 bases removed from V and 9 bases from J, the gap between germline ends came to 36 bases. This clonotype was picked up many times. Preparation of the TCRbeta library used unique molecular identifiers. From the PCR reads, TCRdb called clonotypes with MiXCR, one entry per CDR3 protein. The sample records some 240,000 distinct CDR3 sequences, roughly a tenth being singletons. The J gene is TRBJ1-5, the V gene TRBV12-3 or TRBV12-4; perhaps TRBD1 as D (6 bases). The input for sequencing was PBMCs from the stem cell graft donor, taken from the stem cell graft. The receptor was derived from a human donor who donated a stem cell graft to a child with SCID. CDR3 sequence (DNA): TGTGCCAGACCCCCCGACAGGCGGCCCTGGTTGGGAGCAATTCGGCCCCAGCATTTT. This codes for CARPPDRRPWLGAIRPQHF.